A single sample gave rise to the 22 T cell receptor beta chains below, sequenced in a study of T cell responses to AZD1222 COVID-19 vaccine. The method was immunoSEQ multiplex PCR; TCRdb's version includes in-frame clones alone and lacks a portion of them. Of more than 80,000 clones listed, about nine tenths are singletons. Sequencing used peripheral blood, obtained on day 0 of AZD1222 vaccination. These receptors all come from an adult in good health.

This chain uses TRBV4-2 with TRBJ2-4; D is unresolved. Trimming removed 3 bases at V and 1 base at J, with 4 bases between. This CDR3 is built from 13 residues. CDR1 and CDR2 (germline): LGHNA, YNFKEQ. The CDR3 spells CASSQGAKNIQYF. In nucleotides, the CDR3 is TGTGCCAGCAGCCAGGGGGCCAAAAACATTCAGTACTTC.

The table lists this clone with a few counts. This chain uses TRBV3-1 (or the pseudogene TRBV3-2) with TRBJ2-1; D remains unclear. The germline CDR1 and CDR2 sequences are LGHDT and YNNKEL (reference sequence). Trimming took off 1 base at V and 0 bases at J, with 10 bases between the two ends. The CDR3 is 16 residues long. CDR3 sequence (DNA): TGTGCCAGCAGCCAAGGCAATATAGCCTCCTACAATGAGCAGTTCTTC. Protein product: CASSQGNIASYNEQFF.

The V call is TRBV28, the J call TRBJ1-5; D unresolved. V lost 6 bases, J lost 8 bases, and 11 bases lay in between. Per germline, CDR1 MDHEN and CDR2 SYDVKM. The CDR3 sequence is 12 residues long. In DNA form, the CDR3 reads TGTGCCAGCAGGAATAGAGGCGAGCCCCAGCATTTT. It codes for CASRNRGEPQHF.

The rearrangement links TRBV7-2 to TRBJ2-2, with D uncertain. CDR1 and CDR2 (germline): SGHTA, FQGNSA. Trimming pared 1 base from V and 10 bases from J, leaving 10 bases between. The CDR3 has 13 residues. For the CDR3, the DNA is TGTGCCAGCAGCTTAGATAGTGGAAAGGAGCTGTTTTTT. It is translated as CASSLDSGKELFF.

CDR3: CASSFLLPGVFLSGVYEQYF. The CDR3 DNA follows: TGTGCCAGCAGTTTTCTCCTACCGGGGGTTTTCCTTTCGGGCGTCTACGAGCAGTACTTC. V usage is TRBV27 and J usage is TRBJ2-7; D perhaps matches TRBD2 (6 bases). The V gene's germline CDR1 is MNHEY and CDR2 SMNVEV (reference sequence). Trimming removed 3 bases at V and 3 bases at J, with 30 bases between. This CDR3 is built from 20 residues.

This sequence joins TRBV15 and TRBJ2-1, with D perhaps matching TRBD1 (6 bases). The germline V and J ends were trimmed by 1 base and 7 bases, with 14 bases remaining between them. Germline-derived CDR1 and CDR2 are LNHNV and YYDKDF (reference sequence). This CDR3 contains 15 residues. CDR3 sequence (DNA): TGTGCCACCAGCAGAGCCCCCACAGGGCTTAATGAGCAGTTCTTC. This encodes CATSRAPTGLNEQFF.

The chain couples TRBV2 to TRBJ2-1; D is unresolved. Germline assignment: CDR1 SNHLY and CDR2 FYNNEI. This CDR3 contains 14 residues. V was pared by 4 bases and J by 5 bases, with 12 bases between. The CDR3 coding sequence is TGTGCCAGCAGTGGGGAACTGGCCCACAATGAGCAGTTCTTC. Protein product: CASSGELAHNEQFF.

A few counts support this clone. The V and J genes are TRBV27 and TRBJ2-5, with D perhaps assigned TRBD1 or TRBD2 (5 bases each). Germline V gene data show CDR1 as MNHEY and CDR2 as SMNVEV (reference sequence). V was trimmed by 5 bases and J by 4 bases, leaving 8 bases between them. The CDR3 runs 12 residues. This chain's CDR3 is CASSGTRETQYF. CDR3 sequence (DNA): TGTGCCAGCAGTGGGACCCGAGAGACCCAGTACTTC.

This chain links TRBV29-1 with TRBJ2-7; D possibly matches TRBD1 or TRBD2 (5 bases each). The V and J ends lost 6 bases and 0 bases respectively, with 12 bases between them. The CDR3 extends over 13 amino acids. Germline CDR1 reads SQVTM; CDR2 reads ANQGSEA. The CDR3 sequence: CSVDRDGSYEQYF. For the CDR3, the DNA is TGCAGCGTGGATCGGGACGGCTCCTACGAGCAGTACTTC.

The rearrangement links TRBV28 to TRBJ1-5; perhaps TRBD1 as D (5 bases). V dropped 1 base and J dropped 0 bases, with 7 bases sitting between them. Looked up from germline, CDR1 is MDHEN and CDR2 is SYDVKM. The CDR3 is made up of 15 amino acids. The CDR3 spells CASSLSGHSNQPQHF. CDR3 bases: TGTGCCAGCAGTTTATCAGGGCATAGCAATCAGCCCCAGCATTTT.

J is TRBJ1-3 and V is TRBV7-2; D is undetermined. CDR1 SGHTA and CDR2 FQGNSA come from the germline V gene. The CDR3 extends over 15 amino acids. V gave up 8 bases and J gave up 7 bases, with 21 bases separating them. The DNA for the CDR3 is TGTGCCAGCGCTACAACGAGGGCAGTCGGGAACACCATATATTTT. Protein product: CASATTRAVGNTIYF.

This rearrangement joins TRBV27 to TRBJ2-2, with D tentatively TRBD1 (6 bases). V was clipped by 5 bases and J by 7 bases, with 14 bases between them. From germline, CDR1 is MNHEY and CDR2 SMNVEV (reference sequence). This CDR3 has 14 residues. The CDR3 DNA follows: TGTGCCAGCAGTGACACAGGGTTAGGCGGGGAGCTGTTTTTT. Translating it yields CASSDTGLGGELFF.

The chain links TRBV28 to TRBJ1-2; D is ambiguous. Per the germline V gene, CDR1 is MDHEN and CDR2 is SYDVKM. Trimming took off 4 bases at V and 0 bases at J, with 3 bases between the two ends. This CDR3 is 12 amino acids long. The CDR3 spells CASSSPNYGYTF. CDR3 DNA: TGTGCCAGCAGTTCACCTAACTATGGCTACACCTTC.

The count of this clone is one. The gene calls are TRBV27 and TRBJ2-7; possibly TRBD2 for D (6 bases). The CDR3 has 10 amino acids. Germline values: CDR1 MNHEY, CDR2 SMNVEV (reference sequence). The CDR3 sequence: CVTGDRVQYF. Here the CDR3 DNA reads TGTGTTACGGGGGACCGAGTGCAGTACTTC.

DNA of the CDR3: TGCGCCAGCAGCTTGAGGAGTTTCACCGGGGAGCTGTTTTTT. Residues: CASSLRSFTGELFF. V and J are TRBV5-1 and TRBJ2-2, with D hard to call. The CDR3 is made up of 14 amino acids. V gave up 1 base and J gave up 4 bases, with 8 bases separating them. Germline loops: CDR1 SGHRS, CDR2 YFSETQ. Based on the CDR3 plus reference TRBV5-1 and TRBJ2-2, the full variable domain is KAGVTQTPRYLIKTRGQQVTLSCSPISGHRSVSWYQQTPGQGLQFLFEYFSETQRNKGNFPGRFSGRQFSNSRSEMNVSTLELGDSALYLCASSLRSFTGELFFGEGSRLTVL.

This sequence joins TRBV5-6 and TRBJ1-6; D is unclear. Germline values: CDR1 SGHDT, CDR2 YYEEEE. V was pared by 1 base and J by 7 bases, with 12 bases between. The CDR3 loop spans 15 amino acids. The CDR3 is CASSLPRSPNSPLHF. The CDR3 DNA follows: TGTGCCAGCAGCTTGCCCCGAAGTCCGAATTCACCCCTCCACTTT.

The chain uses TRBV28 and TRBJ1-5; 7 nucleotides match TRBD1. CDR1 MDHEN and CDR2 SYDVKM come from the germline V gene. Trimming cost V 3 bases and J 3 bases; bases outside gene matches: 5. There are 15 residues in the CDR3. The CDR3, as DNA: TGTGCCAGCAGTTTCACAGGGGCCACCAATCAGCCCCAGCATTTT. Residues: CASSFTGATNQPQHF. The whole variable domain, filled in from reference TRBV28 and TRBJ1-5, reads DVKVTQSSRYLVKRTGEKVFLECVQDMDHENMFWYRQDPGLGLRLIYFSYDVKMKEKGDIPEGYSVSREKKERFSLILESASTNQTSMYLCASSFTGATNQPQHFGDGTRLSIL.

J is TRBJ2-1 and V is TRBV9; 8 nucleotides line up with TRBD2. CDR1 is SGDLS and CDR2 is YYNGEE in the germline V gene. The V segment lost 3 bases and the J segment 0 bases; nucleotides outside the gene matches: 11. The CDR3 contains 18 residues. The CDR3: CASSASSGSGGSYNEQFF. DNA for the CDR3: TGTGCCAGCAGCGCGAGTTCCGGAAGCGGGGGCTCCTACAATGAGCAGTTCTTC.

The genes are TRBV5-1 and TRBJ2-1; D possibly uses TRBD1 or TRBD2 (6 bases each). This CDR3 has 16 residues. The V end lost 4 bases, the J end lost 7 bases, and 21 bases lay between the germline ends. The V gene's germline CDR1 is SGHRS and CDR2 YFSETQ. The CDR3 DNA reads TGCGCCAGCAGCCGCTTTGGACTGGAAGGGGGGAATGAGCAGTTCTTC. This gives the protein CASSRFGLEGGNEQFF.

The rearrangement links TRBV29-1 to TRBJ2-7; 11 nucleotides match TRBD1. CDR3 length: 13 residues. Trimming cost V 3 bases and J 2 bases; bases outside gene matches: 0. Germline V gives CDR1 SQVTM, CDR2 ANQGSEA. This CDR3 is CSVEGQGAYEQYF. DNA for the CDR3: TGCAGCGTTGAGGGACAGGGGGCCTACGAGCAGTACTTC.

The CDR3 sequence is CASSEVGEKLFF. The CDR3 DNA is TGTGCCAGCAGCGAGGTCGGAGAAAAACTGTTTTTT. The V call is TRBV12-3 or TRBV12-4, the J call TRBJ1-4; D is undetermined. The length of the CDR3 is 12 residues. The V end was cut by 6 bases, the J end by 8 bases, with 10 bases between.

This chain links TRBV18 with TRBJ1-4, with a weak D call TRBD1 (5 bases). Germline CDR1 and CDR2: KGHSH and LQKENI. Trimming removed 5 bases from V and 4 bases from J, with 20 bases in between. The CDR3 length is 17 residues. The chain's CDR3 is CASSGWGGNTGNEKLFF. The DNA for the CDR3 is TGTGCCAGCTCAGGCTGGGGGGGGAACACCGGTAATGAAAAACTGTTTTTT.